A single sample gave rise to the 16 T cell receptor beta chains below, sequenced in a study of shared clonotypes between healthy human individuals (dated by TCRdb to the early 2020s). The method was the immunoSEQ multiplex PCR assay. The immuneACCESS repertoire file appears here via TCRdb, limited to in-frame rearrangements. These files lack a portion of the clones; in checked studies, under half of the deficit traces to unresolved V genes, and the cause of the others is not known. This sample has millions of clones in its table, and over 85% of those were observed once. About 0.39% of the sample is in the top ten clones. Sequenced sample: naive CD4+ T cells from PBMCs. Sample cell subset or site, as interpreted from the label and publication: CD45RA+ positively selected. The receptors here all came from a man in his late teens or twenties in good health. Some clones in this sample may be carry-over from other donors' samples.

Concerning this clone itself: The same CDR3 can be traced to other DNA sequences in this sample. This chain connects TRBV7-3 to TRBJ2-1, with 9 positions matching TRBD2. V lost 4 bases and J lost 4; bases outside the gene matches: 5. CDR1 is SGHTA, CDR2 FQGTGA, per germline. The CDR3 covers 15 residues. Written as DNA, the CDR3 is TGTGCCAGCAGCTCGTTAGCGGGAGTATACAATGAGCAGTTCTTC. It codes for CASSSLAGVYNEQFF. The full variable domain, with the rest looked up from reference TRBV7-3 and TRBJ2-1, is GAGVSQTPSNKVTEKGKYVELRCDPISGHTALYWYRQSLGQGPEFLIYFQGTGAADDSGLPNDRFFAVRPEGSVSTLKIQRTERGDSAVYLCASSSLAGVYNEQFFGPGTRLTVL.

This chain uses TRBV7-8 with TRBJ2-7; 9 bases map to TRBD1. The CDR3 contains 15 residues. Germline CDR1 SGHVS, CDR2 FQNEAQ. The junction had 8 bases not matched to a gene; V was cut back by 5 bases and J by 3 bases. The CDR3 sequence: CASSRRDRVFYEQYF. CDR3 in DNA: TGTGCCAGCAGCCGCCGGGACAGGGTCTTCTACGAGCAGTACTTC. Together with reference TRBV7-8 and TRBJ2-7, the CDR3 gives the full variable domain: GAGVSQSPRYKVAKRGQDVALRCDPISGHVSLFWYQQALGQGPEFLTYFQNEAQLDKSGLPSDRFFAERPEGSVSTLKIQRTQQEDSAVYLCASSRRDRVFYEQYFGPGTRLTVT.

This clone was recorded once. The chain carries TRBV4-2 and TRBJ2-3; TRBD2 matches at 7 bases. CDR1 and CDR2 from the germline V gene are LGHNA and YNFKEQ. This CDR3 comprises 16 residues. The junction had 5 bases not matched to a gene; V was cut back by 1 base and J by 1 base. The CDR3 reads CASSQAAGDRTDTQYF. The CDR3 bases are TGTGCCAGCAGCCAAGCGGCGGGAGACCGCACAGATACGCAGTATTTT.

This chain links TRBV5-4 with TRBJ2-3; 7 bases are a match to TRBD2. Germline V gene data show CDR1 as SGHNT and CDR2 as YYREEE (reference sequence). J lost 2 bases, V lost 0 bases, and 6 bases had no gene match. The CDR3 is made up of 16 amino acids. The CDR3 spells CASSLAAGLYTDTQYF. The CDR3 bases are TGTGCCAGCAGCTTGGCAGCGGGGCTCTACACAGATACGCAGTATTTT.

This rearrangement joins TRBV9 to TRBJ1-2, with D unresolved. The CDR3 loop spans 13 amino acids. Deletions cut 2 bases from V and 3 bases from J, with 8 bases between. CDR1 is SGDLS and CDR2 is YYNGEE in the germline V gene. CDR3 sequence: CASSVTDDYGYTF. The CDR3 nucleotides read TGTGCCAGCAGCGTCACAGACGACTATGGCTACACCTTC.

The rearrangement uses TRBV30 and TRBJ2-7, with D tentatively TRBD1 or TRBD2 (5 bases each). The CDR3 consists of 16 residues. Trimming left V 0 bases short and J 0 bases short, with 15 bases between. From germline, CDR1 is GTSNPN and CDR2 SVGIG (reference sequence). The CDR3 protein is CAWSVLKGTSSYEQYF. The CDR3 coding sequence is TGTGCCTGGAGTGTACTTAAAGGGACGAGCTCCTACGAGCAGTACTTC.

The chain carries TRBV27 and TRBJ2-1, with D possibly matching TRBD2 (5 bases). Germline CDR1 is MNHEY and CDR2 is SMNVEV (reference sequence). This CDR3 contains 12 residues. The V end lost 2 bases, the J end lost 8 bases, and 7 bases lay between the germline ends. CDR3 coding DNA: TGTGCCAGCAGTTTAAGAGGGTATGAGCAGTTCTTC. It codes for CASSLRGYEQFF.

This clone has only one observation. The CDR3: CASSSNAGGPGEQYF. CDR3 coding DNA: TGCGCCAGCAGCTCTAATGCGGGAGGGCCTGGTGAGCAGTACTTC. V usage is TRBV5-1 and J usage is TRBJ2-7; TRBD2 matches 9 bases. The germline CDR1 and CDR2 sequences are SGHRS and YFSETQ. The CDR3 runs to 15 residues. Trimming at V came to 3 bases and at J to 7 bases, leaving 11 bases not matched to a gene.

J is TRBJ2-7 and V is TRBV9; the match to TRBD2 covers 12 bases. V gave up 2 bases and J gave up 5 bases; unmatched junction bases: 5. This CDR3 has 15 residues. Looked up from germline, CDR1 is SGDLS and CDR2 is YYNGEE. As DNA, the CDR3 is TGTGCCAGCAGCGTCACTAGCGGGAGGTTGAACGAGCAGTACTTC. This encodes CASSVTSGRLNEQYF.

The chain has TRBV5-6 and TRBJ1-2; the D gene is possibly TRBD1 (5 bases). This CDR3 spans 14 amino acids. V dropped 0 bases and J dropped 8 bases, with 14 bases sitting between them. Germline V gene sequence: CDR1 SGHDT, CDR2 YYEEEE. The CDR3 DNA reads TGTGCCAGCAGCTTGGTGCGGACACCGGCCGGCTACACCTTC. Protein sequence: CASSLVRTPAGYTF.

For this clone: Distinct nucleotide sequences in the sample also encode this CDR3. The V call is TRBV7-2, the J call TRBJ1-5, with TRBD1 identical over 7 bases. Germline V gene lookup returns CDR1 SGHTA and CDR2 FQGNSA. The V segment lost 1 base and the J segment 7 bases; nucleotides outside the gene matches: 4. This CDR3 has 14 amino acids. CDR3 coding DNA: TGTGCCAGCAGCTTAGGACAGGGAGGGCAGCCCCAGCATTTT. Amino acid sequence: CASSLGQGGQPQHF.

V is TRBV28 and J is TRBJ1-1; TRBD1 matches 9 bases. Trimming took 3 bases from V and 4 from J; bases not matched to a gene: 6. The CDR3 sequence is 15 residues long. Looked up from germline, CDR1 is MDHEN and CDR2 is SYDVKM. In nucleotides, the CDR3 is TGTGCCAGCAGTTTCCCGACAGGGGGGACCACTGAAGCTTTCTTT. It encodes CASSFPTGGTTEAFF. The variable domain in full, with the rest retrieved from reference TRBV28 and TRBJ1-1, is DVKVTQSSRYLVKRTGEKVFLECVQDMDHENMFWYRQDPGLGLRLIYFSYDVKMKEKGDIPEGYSVSREKKERFSLILESASTNQTSMYLCASSFPTGGTTEAFFGQGTRLTVV.

This sequence joins TRBV5-4 and TRBJ1-3, with a weak D call TRBD1 (6 bases). The CDR3 contains 16 residues. V lost 4 bases and J 0 bases, leaving 14 bases between the germline ends. Germline CDR1 reads SGHNT; CDR2 reads YYREEE (reference sequence). The CDR3 sequence: CASSDGTPSSGNTIYF. The CDR3 coding sequence is TGTGCCAGCAGCGATGGGACACCCTCCTCTGGAAACACCATATATTTT.

The V call is TRBV11-2, the J call TRBJ2-5; the match to TRBD2 covers 7 bases. Germline V gives CDR1 SGHAT, CDR2 FQNNGV. V gave up 5 bases and J gave up 3 bases; unmatched junction bases: 9. The CDR3 totals 15 residues. The DNA of the CDR3 is TGTGCCAGCAGCCCCCGTTCGAGCGGGGAAGAGACCCAGTACTTC. Its translation: CASSPRSSGEETQYF.

The rearrangement uses TRBV11-2 and TRBJ2-5; TRBD2 matches at 9 bases. V was clipped by 4 bases and J by 5 bases; unmatched bases: 8. This CDR3 contains 15 residues. Germline V gives CDR1 SGHAT, CDR2 FQNNGV. The CDR3 loop reads CASSSLAGAFETQYF. In DNA form, the CDR3 reads TGTGCCAGCAGCTCGTTAGCGGGAGCGTTTGAGACCCAGTACTTC.

The J gene is TRBJ2-3, the V gene TRBV18, with D unclear. Trimming shortened V by 5 bases and J by 6 bases, and 18 bases separated the two germline ends. In germline, CDR1 is KGHSH, CDR2 LQKENI. This CDR3 has 15 residues. This CDR3 is CASSLRAIESDTQYF. Here the CDR3 DNA reads TGTGCCAGCTCATTACGAGCTATCGAATCGGATACGCAGTATTTT.